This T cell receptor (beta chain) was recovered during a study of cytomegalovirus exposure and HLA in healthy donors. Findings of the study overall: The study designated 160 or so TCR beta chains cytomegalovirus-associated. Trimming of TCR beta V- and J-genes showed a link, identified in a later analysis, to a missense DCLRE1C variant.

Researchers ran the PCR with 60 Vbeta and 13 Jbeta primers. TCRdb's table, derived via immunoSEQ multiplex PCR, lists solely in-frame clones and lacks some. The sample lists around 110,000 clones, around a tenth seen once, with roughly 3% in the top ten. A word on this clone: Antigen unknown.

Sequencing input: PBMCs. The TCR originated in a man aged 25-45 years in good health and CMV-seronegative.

CDR3 DNA: TGTGCCAGCAGCCCCTACCAAGAGACCCAGTACTTC. Amino acids: CASSPYQETQYF. The chain is built from TRBV7-9 and TRBJ2-5; D uncertain. The germline V gene encodes CDR1 SEHNR and CDR2 FQNEAQ (reference sequence). This CDR3 has 12 residues. Trimming removed 5 bases from V and 0 bases from J, with 4 bases in between.